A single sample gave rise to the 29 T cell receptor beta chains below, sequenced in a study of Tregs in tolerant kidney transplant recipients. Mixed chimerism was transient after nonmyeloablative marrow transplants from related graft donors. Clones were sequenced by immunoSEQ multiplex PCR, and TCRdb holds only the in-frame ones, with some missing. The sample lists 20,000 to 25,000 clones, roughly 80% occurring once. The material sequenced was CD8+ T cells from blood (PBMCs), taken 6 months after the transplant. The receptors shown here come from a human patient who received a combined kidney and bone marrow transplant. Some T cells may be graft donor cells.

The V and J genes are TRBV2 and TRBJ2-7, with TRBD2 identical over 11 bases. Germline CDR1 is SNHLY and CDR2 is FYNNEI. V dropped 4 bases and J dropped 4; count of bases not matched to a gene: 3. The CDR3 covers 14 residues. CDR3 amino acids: CASSVLAGGYEQYF. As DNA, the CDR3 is TGTGCCAGCAGTGTTTTAGCGGGGGGGTACGAGCAGTACTTC.

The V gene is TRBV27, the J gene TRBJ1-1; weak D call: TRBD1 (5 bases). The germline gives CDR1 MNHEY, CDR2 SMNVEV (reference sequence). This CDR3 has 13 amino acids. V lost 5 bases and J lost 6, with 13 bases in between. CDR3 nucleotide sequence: TGTGCCAGCAGTCAGGGTGGCTGGTCTGAAGCTTTCTTT. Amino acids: CASSQGGWSEAFF.

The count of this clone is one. The DNA of the CDR3 is TGTGCCAGCAGCGTAGGCTTCAGCTACGAGCAGTACTTC. Protein product: CASSVGFSYEQYF. The chain links TRBV9 to TRBJ2-7, with D unclear. Trimming took off 0 bases at V and 3 bases at J, with 7 bases between the two ends. Germline assignment: CDR1 SGDLS and CDR2 YYNGEE. The CDR3 totals 13 residues.

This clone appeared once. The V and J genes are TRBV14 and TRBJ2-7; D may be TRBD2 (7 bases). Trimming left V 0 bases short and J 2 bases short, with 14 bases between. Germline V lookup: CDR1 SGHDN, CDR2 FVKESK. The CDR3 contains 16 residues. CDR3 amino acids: CASSQDWGGAPYEQYF. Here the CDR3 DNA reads TGTGCCAGCAGCCAAGATTGGGGGGGGGCCCCCTACGAGCAGTACTTC.

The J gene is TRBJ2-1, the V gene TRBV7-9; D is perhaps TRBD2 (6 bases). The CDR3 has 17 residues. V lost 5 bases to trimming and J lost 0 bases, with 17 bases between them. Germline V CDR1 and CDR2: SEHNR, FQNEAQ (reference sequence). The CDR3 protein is CASSPEGTSSSYNEQFF. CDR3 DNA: TGTGCCAGCAGCCCAGAGGGGACTTCGAGCTCCTACAATGAGCAGTTCTTC.

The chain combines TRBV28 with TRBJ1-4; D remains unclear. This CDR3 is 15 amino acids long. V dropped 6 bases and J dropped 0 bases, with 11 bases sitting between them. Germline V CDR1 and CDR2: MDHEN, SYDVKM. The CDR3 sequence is CASRTYLATNEKLFF. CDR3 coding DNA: TGTGCCAGCAGAACTTACTTAGCAACTAATGAAAAACTGTTTTTT.

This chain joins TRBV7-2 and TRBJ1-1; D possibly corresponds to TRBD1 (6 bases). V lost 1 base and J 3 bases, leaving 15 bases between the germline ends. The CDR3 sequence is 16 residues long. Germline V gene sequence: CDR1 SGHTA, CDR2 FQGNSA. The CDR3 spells CASSLVGQGRDTEAFF. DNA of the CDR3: TGTGCCAGCAGCTTAGTAGGGCAGGGGAGGGACACTGAAGCTTTCTTT.

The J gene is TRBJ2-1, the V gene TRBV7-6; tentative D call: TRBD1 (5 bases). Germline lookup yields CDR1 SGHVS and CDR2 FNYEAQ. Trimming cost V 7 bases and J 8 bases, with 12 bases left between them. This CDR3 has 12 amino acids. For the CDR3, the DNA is TGTGCCAGCACCACAGGATATCATGAGCAGTTCTTC. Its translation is CASTTGYHEQFF.

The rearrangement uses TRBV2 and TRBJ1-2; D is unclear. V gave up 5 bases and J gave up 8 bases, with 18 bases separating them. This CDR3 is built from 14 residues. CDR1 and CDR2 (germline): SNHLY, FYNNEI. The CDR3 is CASSLGLTAGGYTF. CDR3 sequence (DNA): TGTGCCAGCAGTCTGGGCCTGACCGCGGGAGGCTACACCTTC.

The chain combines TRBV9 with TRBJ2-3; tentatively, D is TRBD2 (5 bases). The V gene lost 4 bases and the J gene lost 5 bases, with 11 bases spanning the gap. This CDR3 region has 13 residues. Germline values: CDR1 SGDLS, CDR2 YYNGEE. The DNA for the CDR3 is TGTGCCAGCAGCTTACCAGGAGGAGATACGCAGTATTTT. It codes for CASSLPGGDTQYF.

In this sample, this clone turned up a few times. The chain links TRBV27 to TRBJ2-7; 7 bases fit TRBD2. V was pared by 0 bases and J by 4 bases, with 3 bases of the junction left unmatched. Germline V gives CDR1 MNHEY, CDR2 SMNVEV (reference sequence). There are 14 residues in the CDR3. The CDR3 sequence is CASSLSPGGYEQYF. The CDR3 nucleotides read TGTGCCAGCAGTTTATCCCCGGGAGGATACGAGCAGTACTTC.

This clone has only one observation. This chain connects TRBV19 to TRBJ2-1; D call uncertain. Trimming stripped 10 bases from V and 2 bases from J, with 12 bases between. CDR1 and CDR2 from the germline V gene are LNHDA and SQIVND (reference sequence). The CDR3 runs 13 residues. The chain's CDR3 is CATNGFTYNEQFF. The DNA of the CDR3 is TGTGCCACCAACGGGTTTACCTACAATGAGCAGTTCTTC.

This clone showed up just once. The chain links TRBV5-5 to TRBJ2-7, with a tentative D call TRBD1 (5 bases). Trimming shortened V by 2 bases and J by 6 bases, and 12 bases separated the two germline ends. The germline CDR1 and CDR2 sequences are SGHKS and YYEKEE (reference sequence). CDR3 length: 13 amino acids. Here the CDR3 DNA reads TGTGCCAGCAGCTTAGTTGTGGGGCGCGAGCAGTACTTC. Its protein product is CASSLVVGREQYF. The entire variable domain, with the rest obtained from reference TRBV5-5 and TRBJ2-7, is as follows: DAGVTQSPTHLIKTRGQQVTLRCSPISGHKSVSWYQQVLGQGPQFIFQYYEKEERGRGNFPDRFSARQFPNYSSELNVNALLLGDSALYLCASSLVVGREQYFGPGTRLTVT.

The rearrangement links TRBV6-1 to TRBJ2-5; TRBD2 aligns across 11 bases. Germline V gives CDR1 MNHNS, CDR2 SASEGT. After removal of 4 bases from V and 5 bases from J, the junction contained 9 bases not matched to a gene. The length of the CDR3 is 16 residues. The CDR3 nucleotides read TGTGCCAGCAGTGTTAGCGGGAGGGCCGGAAGCGAGACCCAGTACTTC. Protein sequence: CASSVSGRAGSETQYF.

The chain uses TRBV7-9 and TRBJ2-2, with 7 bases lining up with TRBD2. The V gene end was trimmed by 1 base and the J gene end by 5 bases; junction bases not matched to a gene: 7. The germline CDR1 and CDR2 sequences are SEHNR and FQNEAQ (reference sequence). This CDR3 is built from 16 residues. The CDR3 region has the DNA TGTGCCAGCAGCTTAGATCTAGCGGTCCTAACCGGGGAGCTGTTTTTT. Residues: CASSLDLAVLTGELFF.

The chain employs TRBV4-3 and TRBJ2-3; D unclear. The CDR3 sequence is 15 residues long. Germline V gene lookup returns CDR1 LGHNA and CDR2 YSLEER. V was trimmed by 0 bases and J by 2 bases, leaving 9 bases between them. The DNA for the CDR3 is TGCGCCAGCAGCCAAGAAAGCCTGAACACAGATACGCAGTATTTT. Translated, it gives CASSQESLNTDTQYF.

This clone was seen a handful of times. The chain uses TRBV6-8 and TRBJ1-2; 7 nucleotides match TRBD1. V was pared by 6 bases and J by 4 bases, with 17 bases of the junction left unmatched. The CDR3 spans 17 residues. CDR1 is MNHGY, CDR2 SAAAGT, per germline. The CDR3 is CASRSITGTDSFYGYTF. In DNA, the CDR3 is TGTGCCAGCAGATCCATCACCGGGACAGATTCTTTCTATGGCTACACCTTC.

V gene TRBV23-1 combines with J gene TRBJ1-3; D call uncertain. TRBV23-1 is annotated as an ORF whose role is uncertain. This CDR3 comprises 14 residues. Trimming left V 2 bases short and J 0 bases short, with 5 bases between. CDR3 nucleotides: TGCGCCAGCAGTCAAGGCAGCTCTGGAAACACCATATATTTT. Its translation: CASSQGSSGNTIYF.

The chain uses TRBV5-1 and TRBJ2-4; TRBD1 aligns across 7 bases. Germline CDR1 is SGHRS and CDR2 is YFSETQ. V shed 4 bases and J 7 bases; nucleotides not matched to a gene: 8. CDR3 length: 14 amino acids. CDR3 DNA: TGCGCCAGCAGCGATACAGGGGCGTGGAACATTCAGTACTTC. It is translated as CASSDTGAWNIQYF.

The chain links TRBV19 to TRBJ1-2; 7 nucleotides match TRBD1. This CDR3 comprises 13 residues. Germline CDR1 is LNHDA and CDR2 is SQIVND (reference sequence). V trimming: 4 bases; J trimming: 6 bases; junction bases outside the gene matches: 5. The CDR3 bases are TGTGCCAGTAGTACCCCGACAGGGAATGGCTACACCTTC. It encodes CASSTPTGNGYTF.

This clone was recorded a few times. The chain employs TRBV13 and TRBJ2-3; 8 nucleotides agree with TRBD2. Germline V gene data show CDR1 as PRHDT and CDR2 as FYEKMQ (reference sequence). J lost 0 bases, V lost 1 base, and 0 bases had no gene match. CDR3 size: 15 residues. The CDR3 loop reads CASSLASGSTDTQYF. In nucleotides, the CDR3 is TGTGCCAGCAGCTTAGCTAGCGGGAGCACAGATACGCAGTATTTT.

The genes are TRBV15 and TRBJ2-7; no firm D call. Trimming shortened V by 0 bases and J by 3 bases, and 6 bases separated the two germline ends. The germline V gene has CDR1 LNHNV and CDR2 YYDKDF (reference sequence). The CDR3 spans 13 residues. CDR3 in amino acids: CATSRDRSYEQYF. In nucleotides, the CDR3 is TGTGCCACCAGCAGAGACCGGAGCTACGAGCAGTACTTC.

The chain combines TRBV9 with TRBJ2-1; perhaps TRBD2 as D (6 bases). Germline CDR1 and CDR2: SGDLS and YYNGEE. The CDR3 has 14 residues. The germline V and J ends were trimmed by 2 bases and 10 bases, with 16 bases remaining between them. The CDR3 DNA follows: TGTGCCAGCAGCGTTGGCGGGGCCTCAGGGGAGCAGTTCTTC. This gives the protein CASSVGGASGEQFF.

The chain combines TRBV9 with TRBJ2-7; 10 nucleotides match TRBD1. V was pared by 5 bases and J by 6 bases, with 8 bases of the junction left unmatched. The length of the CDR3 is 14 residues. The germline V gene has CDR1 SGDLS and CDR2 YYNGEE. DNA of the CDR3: TGTGCCAGCAGTCCCGGGACAGGGGAGGTCGAGCAGTACTTC. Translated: CASSPGTGEVEQYF.

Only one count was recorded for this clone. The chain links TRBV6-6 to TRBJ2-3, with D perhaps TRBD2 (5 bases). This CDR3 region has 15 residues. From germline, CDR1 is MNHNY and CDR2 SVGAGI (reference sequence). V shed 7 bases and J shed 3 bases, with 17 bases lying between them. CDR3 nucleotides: TGTGCCAGCATAGGAGGAGCCCCTGGAACAGATACGCAGTATTTT. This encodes CASIGGAPGTDTQYF.

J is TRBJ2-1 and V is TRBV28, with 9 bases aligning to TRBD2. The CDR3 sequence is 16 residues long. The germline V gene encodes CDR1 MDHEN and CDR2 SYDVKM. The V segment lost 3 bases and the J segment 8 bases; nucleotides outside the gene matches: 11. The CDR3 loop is CASSLDPGTSSDEQFF. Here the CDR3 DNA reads TGTGCCAGCAGTTTGGATCCCGGGACTAGCTCCGATGAGCAGTTCTTC.

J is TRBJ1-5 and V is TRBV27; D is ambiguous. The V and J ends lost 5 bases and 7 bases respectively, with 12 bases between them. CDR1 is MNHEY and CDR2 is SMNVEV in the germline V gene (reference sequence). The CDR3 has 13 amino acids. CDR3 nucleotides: TGTGCCAGCAGTCGAGTTAGAGGGCAGCCCCAGCATTTT. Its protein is CASSRVRGQPQHF.

The CDR3 spells CAISRTSGSTDTQYF. CDR3 nucleotide sequence: TGTGCCATCAGCCGGACTAGCGGGAGTACAGATACGCAGTATTTT. The chain joins TRBV10-3 to TRBJ2-3, with TRBD2 matching over 13 bases. Unmatched junction bases numbered 3, after V lost 6 bases and J lost 3 bases. The germline gives CDR1 ENHRY, CDR2 SYGVKD. This CDR3 has 15 amino acids.

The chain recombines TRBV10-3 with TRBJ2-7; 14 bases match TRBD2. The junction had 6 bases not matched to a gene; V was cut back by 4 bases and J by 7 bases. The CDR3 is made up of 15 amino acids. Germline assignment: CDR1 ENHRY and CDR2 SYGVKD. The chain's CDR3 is CAISGKGLAGEEQYF. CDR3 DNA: TGTGCCATCAGTGGAAAGGGACTAGCGGGAGAAGAGCAGTACTTC.